This T cell receptor beta chain was captured by sequencing in a study of blood T cell repertoires in COVID-19. Study details: From the United States, Italy and Spain came samples of acute and convalescent COVID-19. In each case, the material was cDNA or gDNA derived from T cells, B-cell-depleted T cells, or PBMCs.

As processed by the authors: Amplification of reference gene primers was used by the study to estimate nucleated cell counts. Sequencing used immunoSEQ multiplex PCR; TCRdb keeps in-frame clones, though not all of them. V, J and clone size were drawn from that table, and D and trimming were deduced from the DNA. The profile shows under 150,000 clones, 81% of them singletons. Sequenced input: peripheral blood. This sequence was found in a man aged 45-60 years with acute or convalescent COVID-19.

CDR3 nucleotides: TGTGCCAGTAGTATCCCCGGGATTAACTATGGCTACACCTTC. Translating gives CASSIPGINYGYTF. The rearrangement joins TRBV19 to TRBJ1-2; D remains ambiguous. Germline CDR1 is LNHDA and CDR2 is SQIVND (reference sequence). The CDR3 loop spans 14 amino acids. V lost 3 bases, J lost 1 base, and 9 bases lay in between.